This entry lists 30 T cell receptor beta chains sequenced from one sample in a study of T cell changes during pregnancy in multiple sclerosis. Generated by immunoSEQ multiplex PCR, the TCRdb table keeps only in-frame clones and is missing some. Among about 73,000 clones listed, almost 90% were seen once. The sample here was peripheral blood, taken after pregnancy. The receptors stem from a female donor in good health, enrolled as a control in a pregnancy study.

The chain is built from TRBV7-2 and TRBJ1-1; TRBD1 is a possible D gene (6 bases). Germline assignment: CDR1 SGHTA and CDR2 FQGNSA. The CDR3 is made up of 14 amino acids. Trimming cost V 5 bases and J 2 bases, with 12 bases left between them. CDR3 residues: CASSPGAGNTEAFF. As DNA, the CDR3 is TGTGCCAGCAGCCCAGGGGCCGGCAACACTGAAGCTTTCTTT.

The chain combines TRBV7-6 with TRBJ2-5; D unclear. Between the trimmed V and J ends, which lost 0 bases and 4 bases, there was a span of 9 bases. The germline gives CDR1 SGHVS, CDR2 FNYEAQ. This CDR3 comprises 14 residues. Here the CDR3 reads CASSLAGSGETQYF. CDR3 nucleotide sequence: TGTGCCAGCAGCTTAGCAGGTTCGGGAGAGACCCAGTACTTC.

This chain joins TRBV25-1 and TRBJ2-1; D remains ambiguous. Germline CDR1 and CDR2: MGHDK and SYGVNS. The CDR3 has 11 residues. V was cut by 8 bases and J by 7 bases, with 9 bases left in between. The CDR3 loop is CASRGRNEQFF. DNA for the CDR3: TGTGCCAGCCGAGGTAGGAATGAGCAGTTCTTC.

V is TRBV7-9 and J is TRBJ1-2, with D perhaps matching TRBD1 (5 bases). V was trimmed by 1 base and J by 4 bases, leaving 7 bases between them. CDR1 is SEHNR and CDR2 is FQNEAQ in the germline V gene (reference sequence). The CDR3 is 13 residues long. The CDR3, as DNA: TGTGCCAGCAGCTTAGAAAGGGGCTATGGCTACACCTTC. As protein: CASSLERGYGYTF.

V usage is TRBV4-1 and J usage is TRBJ1-1; 9 bases map to TRBD1. Per germline, CDR1 MGHRA and CDR2 YSYEKL. The CDR3 is 13 residues long. The V gene end was trimmed by 3 bases and the J gene end by 11 bases; junction bases not matched to a gene: 7. The CDR3 loop reads CASSQGQGGWAFF. The CDR3, as DNA: TGCGCCAGCAGCCAGGGACAGGGAGGCTGGGCTTTCTTT.

V is TRBV27 and J is TRBJ2-3; the D is unclear. The germline V gene encodes CDR1 MNHEY and CDR2 SMNVEV (reference sequence). With 3 bases removed from V and 5 bases from J, the gap between germline ends came to 9 bases. The CDR3 sequence is 13 residues long. The DNA of the CDR3 is TGTGCCAGCAGTTTCTTTTCGGGAGATACGCAGTATTTT. Protein: CASSFFSGDTQYF.

The chain has TRBV9 and TRBJ1-1, with D possibly TRBD1 on 5 matching bases. Germline-derived CDR1 and CDR2 are SGDLS and YYNGEE. The V end lost 0 bases, the J end lost 11 bases, and 14 bases lay between the germline ends. The CDR3 has 13 residues. Here the CDR3 reads CASSVGSGLRAFF. Here the CDR3 DNA reads TGTGCCAGCAGCGTAGGATCAGGGCTCCGGGCTTTCTTT.

This clone was recorded only once. The chain joins TRBV4-2 to TRBJ2-3; D is possibly TRBD2 (5 bases). V was shortened by 4 bases and J by 5 bases, with 22 bases between the two germline ends. The CDR3 spans 17 residues. Per the germline V gene, CDR1 is LGHNA and CDR2 is YNFKEQ. The CDR3 DNA sequence: TGTGCCAGCAGCCCCCGGGCCCGGGTCCCCGGGGAAGATACGCAGTATTTT. Residues: CASSPRARVPGEDTQYF.

This sequence joins TRBV5-4 and TRBJ1-4; no clear D. V was cut by 3 bases and J by 6 bases, with 6 bases left in between. The CDR3 has 12 residues. CDR1 and CDR2 from the germline V gene are SGHNT and YYREEE (reference sequence). In DNA form, the CDR3 reads TGTGCCAGCAGCTCCCCTGATGAAAAACTGTTTTTT. This translates into CASSSPDEKLFF. Filled out from reference TRBV5-4 and TRBJ1-4, the complete variable domain reads ETGVTQSPTHLIKTRGQQVTLRCSSQSGHNTVSWYQQALGQGPQFIFQYYREEENGRGNFPPRFSGLQFPNYSSELNVNALELDDSALYLCASSSPDEKLFFGSGTQLSVL.

The V gene is TRBV6-1, the J gene TRBJ2-7; TRBD2 matches at 7 bases. CDR3 length: 14 residues. The V and J ends lost 1 base and 6 bases, in that order; junction bases with no gene match: 6. Germline lookup yields CDR1 MNHNS and CDR2 SASEGT. In nucleotides, the CDR3 is TGTGCCAGCAGTGAAGGGGGGGGGACCCGCGAGCAGTACTTC. Protein product: CASSEGGGTREQYF.

The rearrangement links TRBV29-1 to TRBJ2-1, with 9 nucleotides matching TRBD2. CDR3 length: 16 residues. CDR1 is SQVTM, CDR2 ANQGSEA, per germline. V lost 4 bases to trimming and J lost 0 bases; unmatched junction nucleotides: 7. This chain's CDR3 is CSVGLAGPNSYNEQFF. The CDR3 DNA sequence: TGCAGCGTTGGGCTAGCGGGACCTAACTCCTACAATGAGCAGTTCTTC.

V gene TRBV18 combines with J gene TRBJ2-3; D remains unclear. The CDR3 has 12 residues. V was shortened by 11 bases and J by 0 bases, with 9 bases between the two germline ends. CDR1 is KGHSH, CDR2 LQKENI, per germline. The CDR3 region is CAGGRSTDTQYF. The DNA for the CDR3 is TGTGCCGGCGGAAGAAGCACAGATACGCAGTATTTT.

The genes are TRBV7-2 and TRBJ1-5; 12 nucleotides line up with TRBD1. The CDR3 loop spans 17 amino acids. Looked up from germline, CDR1 is SGHTA and CDR2 is FQGNSA. J lost 5 bases, V lost 6 bases, and 11 bases had no gene match. The CDR3 spells CASSLEPGQGAHQPQHF. Here the CDR3 DNA reads TGTGCCAGCAGTCTGGAACCGGGACAGGGGGCTCATCAGCCCCAGCATTTT. Looking up the rest from reference TRBV7-2 and TRBJ1-5 gives the full variable domain: GAGVSQSPSNKVTEKGKDVELRCDPISGHTALYWYRQSLGQGLEFLIYFQGNSAPDKSGLPSDRFSAERTGGSVSTLTIQRTQQEDSAVYLCASSLEPGQGAHQPQHFGDGTRLSIL.

The V and J genes are TRBV11-2 and TRBJ1-1; 8 bases are shared with TRBD1. Germline trimming cut 5 bases from V and 3 bases from J; bases unmatched to any gene: 8. The CDR3 has 15 amino acids. Germline-derived CDR1 and CDR2 are SGHAT and FQNNGV. Here the CDR3 DNA reads TGTGCCAGCAGCCCGTGGACAGGGCAATACACTGAAGCTTTCTTT. Its protein is CASSPWTGQYTEAFF. The full variable domain, in which reference TRBV11-2 and TRBJ1-1 provide the parts outside the CDR3, is EAGVAQSPRYKIIEKRQSVAFWCNPISGHATLYWYQQILGQGPKLLIQFQNNGVVDDSQLPKDRFSAERLKGVDSTLKIQPAKLEDSAVYLCASSPWTGQYTEAFFGQGTRLTVV.

The rearrangement uses TRBV30 and TRBJ2-1; D possibly corresponds to TRBD1 (5 bases). Germline V gives CDR1 GTSNPN, CDR2 SVGIG (reference sequence). The CDR3 spans 12 residues. V dropped 4 bases and J dropped 4 bases, with 8 bases sitting between them. CDR3 sequence (DNA): TGTGCCTGGACAAGGGGTTACAATGAGCAGTTCTTC. Translated: CAWTRGYNEQFF.

V is TRBV19 and J is TRBJ1-6; the D gene is possibly TRBD1 (5 bases). The V end lost 7 bases, the J end lost 6 bases, and 10 bases lay between the germline ends. The germline CDR1 and CDR2 sequences are LNHDA and SQIVND (reference sequence). The CDR3 runs to 13 residues. For the CDR3, the DNA is TGTGCCAGTACAAGGGGATCTAATTCACCCCTCCACTTT. Residues: CASTRGSNSPLHF.

This clone was recorded once. The chain joins TRBV29-1 to TRBJ2-5, with 7 bases aligning to TRBD2. Trimming removed 4 bases from V and 4 bases from J; junction bases left unmatched: 0. The CDR3 loop spans 11 amino acids. The germline V gene has CDR1 SQVTM and CDR2 ANQGSEA. DNA of the CDR3: TGCAGCGTTGGGGAGGGAGAGACCCAGTACTTC. This gives the protein CSVGEGETQYF.

The CDR3 spells CATQSLDYGYTF. The CDR3 bases are TGTGCCACCCAGTCCCTCGACTATGGCTACACCTTC. The V and J genes are TRBV19 and TRBJ1-2; D unclear. The germline gives CDR1 LNHDA, CDR2 SQIVND (reference sequence). V was shortened by 10 bases and J by 3 bases, with 12 bases between the two germline ends. The CDR3 consists of 12 residues.

J is TRBJ1-1 and V is TRBV9, with D hard to call. Germline assignment: CDR1 SGDLS and CDR2 YYNGEE. The CDR3 is 13 residues long. Trimming stripped 7 bases from V and 1 base from J, with 11 bases between. The CDR3 DNA is TGTGCCAGCTCTTGGACTGAGAACACTGAAGCTTTCTTT. Protein sequence: CASSWTENTEAFF.

The rearrangement links TRBV30 to TRBJ1-3; D gene ambiguous. The V gene lost 0 bases and the J gene lost 4 bases, with 13 bases spanning the gap. The CDR3 spans 15 residues. Germline loops: CDR1 GTSNPN, CDR2 SVGIG (reference sequence). As DNA, the CDR3 is TGTGCCTGGAGTGTAGCGGGCCCCTTGGGAAACACCATATATTTT. Its protein is CAWSVAGPLGNTIYF.

The rearrangement links TRBV27 to TRBJ2-5; 7 bases match TRBD1. Germline values: CDR1 MNHEY, CDR2 SMNVEV (reference sequence). J was trimmed by 2 bases and V by 5 bases; bases with no gene match: 8. This CDR3 is 15 amino acids long. CDR3 in amino acids: CASSPTQGVQETQYF. The DNA of the CDR3 is TGTGCCAGCAGTCCCACCCAGGGGGTTCAAGAGACCCAGTACTTC.

The J gene is TRBJ2-1, the V gene TRBV2, with 13 bases aligning to TRBD2. With 9 bases clipped from V and 9 bases from J, the junction kept 8 bases outside the gene matches. From germline, CDR1 is SNHLY and CDR2 FYNNEI. This CDR3 contains 14 residues. The DNA of the CDR3 is TGTGCCAGTGAAGGACTAGCGGGAGTGTCTGAGCAGTTCTTC. Amino acid sequence: CASEGLAGVSEQFF.

This chain uses TRBV7-9 with TRBJ2-1, with TRBD2 identical over 9 bases. The trim removed 4 bases at V and 4 bases at J, leaving 17 bases unmatched. Germline V gene data show CDR1 as SEHNR and CDR2 as FQNEAQ (reference sequence). The CDR3 length is 19 residues. CDR3 region: CASSSDRWAASGTYNEQFF. CDR3 in DNA: TGTGCCAGCAGCTCAGACCGCTGGGCGGCTAGCGGGACTTACAATGAGCAGTTCTTC.

The chain has TRBV7-8 and TRBJ1-6, with 7 nucleotides matching TRBD1. Germline loops: CDR1 SGHVS, CDR2 FQNEAQ. The J segment lost 7 bases and the V segment lost 2 bases, leaving 5 bases of the junction unmatched. This CDR3 comprises 15 residues. The CDR3: CASSLMRQGNSPLHF. CDR3 nucleotides: TGTGCCAGCAGCTTAATGAGACAGGGAAATTCACCCCTCCACTTT.

V usage is TRBV9 and J usage is TRBJ2-1, with 7 bases identical to TRBD2. The germline V gene has CDR1 SGDLS and CDR2 YYNGEE. The CDR3 has 14 residues. Trimming at V came to 0 bases and at J to 8 bases, leaving 5 bases not matched to a gene. CDR3 coding DNA: TGTGCCAGCAGCGTAGAAAGGACTAGAGATGAGCAGTTCTTC. As protein: CASSVERTRDEQFF.

This chain connects TRBV5-1 to TRBJ2-7; TRBD1 matches at 7 bases. J gave up 2 bases and V 4 bases, and 3 bases lay outside the gene matches. CDR3 length: 13 amino acids. CDR1 and CDR2 (germline): SGHRS, YFSETQ. CDR3 bases: TGCGCCAGCAGCGCCGGGACAGCCTACGAGCAGTACTTC. Translated: CASSAGTAYEQYF.

The rearrangement joins TRBV9 to TRBJ2-1, with 8 bases fitting TRBD2. The CDR3 totals 17 residues. Unmatched junction bases numbered 9, after V lost 0 bases and J lost 4 bases. Germline V gene lookup returns CDR1 SGDLS and CDR2 YYNGEE. CDR3 loop: CASSVDPAGALYNEQFF. DNA of the CDR3: TGTGCCAGCAGCGTAGATCCAGCGGGGGCCCTATACAATGAGCAGTTCTTC. Based on the CDR3 plus reference TRBV9 and TRBJ2-1, the full variable domain is DSGVTQTPKHLITATGQRVTLRCSPRSGDLSVYWYQQSLDQGLQFLIQYYNGEERAKGNILERFSAQQFPDLHSELNLSSLELGDSALYFCASSVDPAGALYNEQFFGPGTRLTVL.

This chain joins TRBV7-9 and TRBJ1-2; D possibly corresponds to TRBD1 (5 bases). From germline, CDR1 is SEHNR and CDR2 FQNEAQ (reference sequence). The CDR3 loop spans 12 amino acids. V was pared by 7 bases and J by 2 bases, with 8 bases between. The CDR3 DNA follows: TGTGCCAGCAACCAGGGAAACTATGGCTACACCTTC. It yields the protein CASNQGNYGYTF. The full variable domain, rest sourced from reference TRBV7-9 and TRBJ1-2, is DTGVSQNPRHKITKRGQNVTFRCDPISEHNRLYWYRQTLGQGPEFLTYFQNEAQLEKSRLLSDRFSAERPKGSFSTLEIQRTEQGDSAMYLCASNQGNYGYTFGSGTRLTVV.

This rearrangement joins TRBV4-2 to TRBJ1-4; D unresolved. The germline V gene has CDR1 LGHNA and CDR2 YNFKEQ. The germline V and J ends were trimmed by 0 bases and 8 bases, with 16 bases remaining between them. This CDR3 region has 16 residues. CDR3 residues: CASSQEPRPEEEKLFF. DNA of the CDR3: TGTGCCAGCAGCCAAGAGCCAAGACCGGAGGAGGAAAAACTGTTTTTT.

V and J are TRBV4-3 and TRBJ2-1, with TRBD2 matching 12 bases. Unmatched junction bases numbered 5, after V lost 0 bases and J lost 8 bases. This CDR3 comprises 16 residues. Per germline, CDR1 LGHNA and CDR2 YSLEER. As DNA, the CDR3 is TGCGCCAGCAGCCAAGACCTAGCGGGGGGGCGAGATGAGCAGTTCTTC. Translated, it gives CASSQDLAGGRDEQFF.